This T cell receptor (beta chain) was observed in a study of shared T cell receptors in the human thymus. Germline loops: CDR1 WSHSY, CDR2 SAAADI. This CDR3 is built from 19 residues. The junction had 15 bases not matched to a gene; V was cut back by 5 bases and J by 3 bases. Libraries were prepared by immunoSEQ multiplex PCR; TCRdb keeps only in-frame clonotypes and omits some of them. The repertoire holds some 720,000 clones, with around 89% as singletons. The same sample was also studied in work on human thymus T cells.

The source of this sequence is a boy younger than two with a congenital heart defect. The rearrangement uses TRBV10-2 and TRBJ2-1; 11 bases are a match to TRBD2. Sequencing was performed on thymocytes. The CDR3 bases are TGCGCCAGCAGTTTAGGACTAGCGGGTCTAGAGAGGGGCTACAATGAGCAGTTCTTC. Its protein is CASSLGLAGLERGYNEQFF.